These 15 T cell receptor beta chains share one sample of origin, sequenced in a study of blood T cells in healthy people across ages. A second PCR of 7 to 11 cycles used a sample-barcoded 5' primer and a J-beta primer mix. TCRdb re-called the 5' RACE reads with MiXCR, one entry per CDR3 protein. The sample lists roughly 680,000 distinct CDR3 sequences, roughly half occurring once. Sample: blood. Receptors were obtained from a woman of 80 years or more in good health.

This clonotype was counted only a few times. The genes are TRBV2 and TRBJ2-1; the D gene is possibly TRBD1 (6 bases). The V end lost 3 bases, the J end lost 12 bases, and 15 bases lay between the germline ends. The CDR3 has 13 amino acids. The germline V gene encodes CDR1 SNHLY and CDR2 FYNNEI. Here the CDR3 reads CASSDRQGSAQFF. DNA for the CDR3: TGTGCCAGCAGTGATAGGCAGGGGAGTGCGCAGTTCTTC.

For this clonotype: A read error may explain this, as a much larger clone is one base away. The CDR3 reads CASSRAGEVKQFF. The CDR3 DNA is TGTGCCAGCAGCCGAGCGGGAGAGGTTAAGCAGTTCTTC. The chain is built from TRBV3-1 and TRBJ2-1, with TRBD2 identical over 8 bases. The CDR3 contains 13 residues. Germline V CDR1 and CDR2: LGHDT, YNNKEL (reference sequence). V shed 4 bases and J 11 bases; nucleotides not matched to a gene: 7.

This clonotype has only one observation. The gene calls are TRBV15 and TRBJ1-4; TRBD1 is a possible D gene (6 bases). Germline CDR1 reads LNHNV; CDR2 reads YYDKDF (reference sequence). The germline V and J ends were trimmed by 7 bases and 10 bases, with 16 bases remaining between them. CDR3 size: 13 residues. DNA for the CDR3: TGTGCCACCACCTCTACAGGGAGAGGAAAACTGTTTTTT. Translation gives CATTSTGRGKLFF. Full variable domain (outside the CDR3, taken from reference TRBV15 and TRBJ1-4): DAMVIQNPRYQVTQFGKPVTLSCSQTLNHNVMYWYQQKSSQAPKLLFHYYDKDFNNEADTPDNFQSRRPNTSFCFLDIRSPGLGDTAMYLCATTSTGRGKLFFGSGTQLSVL.

A note on this clonotype: The junction differs from germline at one of its ends, possibly a read error. The genes are TRBV27 and TRBJ2-7; TRBD1 aligns across 8 bases. The CDR3 is 16 amino acids. Germline CDR1 is MNHEY and CDR2 is SMNVEV (reference sequence). The CDR3 DNA reads TGTGCCAGCAGTGTTGGTGGTAGACAGGGGAGCAACGAACAGTACTTC. Protein sequence: CASSVGGRQGSNEQYF.

V is TRBV12-3 or TRBV12-4 and J is TRBJ1-1; D is undetermined. The CDR3 is 15 amino acids. The V end was cut by 6 bases, the J end by 1 base, with 15 bases between. CDR3 in amino acids: CASSPPGGRNTEAFF. The DNA of the CDR3 is TGTGCCAGCAGCCCCCCGGGCGGGAGGAACACTGAAGCTTTCTTT.

CDR3 coding DNA: TGTGCCAGCAGGTGCGGGACAGGGGGTGAAGCTTTCTTT. Its translation: CASRCGTGGEAFF. The rearrangement uses TRBV12-3 or TRBV12-4 and TRBJ1-1, with 11 bases aligning to TRBD1. J lost 7 bases, V lost 6 bases, and 4 bases had no gene match. The CDR3 consists of 13 residues.

This clonotype was recorded a few times. V and J are TRBV2 and TRBJ2-3; D gene ambiguous. The CDR3 is made up of 13 amino acids. Between the trimmed V and J ends, which lost 5 bases and 1 base, there was a span of 7 bases. Per germline, CDR1 SNHLY and CDR2 FYNNEI. The CDR3 DNA follows: TGTGCCAGCAGTACCGACCGCACAGATACGCAGTATTTT. Its translation is CASSTDRTDTQYF.

The rearrangement links TRBV7-2 to TRBJ2-1, with TRBD2 matching 10 bases. Germline V lookup: CDR1 SGHTA, CDR2 FQGNSA. V lost 4 bases, J lost 7 bases, and 7 bases stayed unmatched. This CDR3 has 15 amino acids. CDR3 sequence reads: CASSSQRGGRNEQFF. Written as DNA, the CDR3 is TGTGCCAGCAGCTCGCAGCGGGGGGGAAGGAATGAGCAGTTCTTC.

With respect to this clonotype: This may arise from a read error, as a much more abundant clone is one base away. The genes are TRBV25-1 and TRBJ1-4; a weak D match, TRBD1 (5 bases). This CDR3 is built from 16 residues. With 2 bases removed from V and 6 bases from J, the gap between germline ends came to 16 bases. Germline values: CDR1 MGHDK, CDR2 SYGVNS. The CDR3 coding sequence is TGTGCCAGCAGTGAACGCGGAGGGGTTGAATATGAAAAACTGTTTTTT. As protein: CASSERGGVEYEKLFF.

This clonotype was seen repeatedly, ten times or more. The gene calls are TRBV7-2 and TRBJ2-3, with 14 nucleotides matching TRBD2. This CDR3 has 16 residues. Germline CDR1 is SGHTA and CDR2 is FQGNSA. The V segment lost 5 bases and the J segment 5 bases; nucleotides outside the gene matches: 6. DNA for the CDR3: TGTGCCAGCAGCATACGACTAGCGGGGGGGGGAGATACGCAGTATTTT. Its protein product is CASSIRLAGGGDTQYF. Drawing the rest from reference TRBV7-2 and TRBJ2-3, the complete variable domain is GAGVSQSPSNKVTEKGKDVELRCDPISGHTALYWYRQSLGQGLEFLIYFQGNSAPDKSGLPSDRFSAERTGGSVSTLTIQRTQQEDSAVYLCASSIRLAGGGDTQYFGPGTRLTVL.

The chain couples TRBV5-1 to TRBJ2-4; D is ambiguous. There are 17 residues in the CDR3. Germline assignment: CDR1 SGHRS and CDR2 YFSETQ. V was pared by 0 bases and J by 0 bases, with 13 bases between. CDR3: CASSLVGSLLAKNIQYF. The CDR3 region has the DNA TGCGCCAGCAGCTTGGTGGGGTCCCTACTAGCCAAAAACATTCAGTACTTC.

Points on this clonotype: Just one base apart from a much larger clone, this may be a read error. The gene calls are TRBV20-1 and TRBJ2-5; D is ambiguous. Germline V gene sequence: CDR1 DFQATT, CDR2 SNEGSKA (reference sequence). Trimming took 1 base from V and 11 from J, leaving 17 bases between them. CDR3 size: 13 residues. The CDR3 nucleotides read TGCAGTGCTAGAGGGCAGTTCTCCTACAAGCAGTACTTC. Translated: CSARGQFSYKQYF.

This clonotype was recorded many times. CDR3 in DNA: TGTGCCAGCAGTTTATTAGGGGGCGATCAGCCCCAGCATTTT. Translating it yields CASSLLGGDQPQHF. This rearrangement joins TRBV27 to TRBJ1-5, with 7 bases fitting TRBD1. The CDR3 sequence is 14 residues long. With V trimmed by 1 base and J by 5 bases, 2 bases remained unmatched. Per the germline V gene, CDR1 is MNHEY and CDR2 is SMNVEV (reference sequence).

This clonotype appeared a single time. A much larger clone is a single base away; this may be a read error. The chain employs TRBV4-1 and TRBJ1-1, with 10 bases identical to TRBD1. The CDR3 covers 16 residues. Germline V CDR1 and CDR2: MGHRA, YSYEKL. In DNA form, the CDR3 reads TGCGCCGGCAGCCAAGACCCGGGACAGGGGCGCACTGAAGCTTTCTTT. This codes for CAGSQDPGQGRTEAFF.

The chain carries TRBV6-5 and TRBJ2-7; D is unclear. CDR1 and CDR2 (germline): MNHEY, SVGAGI. CDR3 length: 15 amino acids. V dropped 6 bases and J dropped 3 bases, with 18 bases sitting between them. The CDR3, as DNA: TGTGCCAGCAGCCGTCTTGCTAAATTGGTCTACGAGCAGTACTTC. It is translated as CASSRLAKLVYEQYF.